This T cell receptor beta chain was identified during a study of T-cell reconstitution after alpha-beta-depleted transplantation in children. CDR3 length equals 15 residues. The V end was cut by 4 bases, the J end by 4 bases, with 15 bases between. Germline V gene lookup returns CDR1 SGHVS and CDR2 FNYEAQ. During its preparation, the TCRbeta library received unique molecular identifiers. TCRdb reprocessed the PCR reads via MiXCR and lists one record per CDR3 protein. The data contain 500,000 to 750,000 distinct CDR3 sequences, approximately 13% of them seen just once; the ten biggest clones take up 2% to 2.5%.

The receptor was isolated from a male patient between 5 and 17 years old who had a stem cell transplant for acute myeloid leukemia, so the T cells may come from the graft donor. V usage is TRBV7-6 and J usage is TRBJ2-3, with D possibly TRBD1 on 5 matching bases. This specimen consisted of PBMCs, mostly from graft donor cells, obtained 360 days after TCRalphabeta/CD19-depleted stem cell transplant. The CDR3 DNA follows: TGTGCCAGCAGCTCCCCCGGGCAGGGCTCAGATACGCAGTATTTT. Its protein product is CASSSPGQGSDTQYF.